These 19 T cell receptor beta chains came from one sample sequenced in a study of shared clonotypes between healthy human individuals (dated by TCRdb to about 2020). The library was generated by the immunoSEQ multiplex PCR assay. TCRdb holds this immuneACCESS table with in-frame rearrangements only. Some clones are missing; in checked studies, unresolved V genes explain under half, and the rest has no known cause. For this sample there are 470,000 or so clones; 70% to 85% appear just once. Clones ranked in the top ten supply 12% of the sample. Sequences were obtained from PBMCs. These receptors were taken from a woman aged 40-49 years in good health. Some clones in this sample may be carry-over from other donors' samples.

The sample holds one count of this clone. The chain recombines TRBV30 with TRBJ1-5, with a tentative D call TRBD1 (5 bases). CDR3 length: 14 amino acids. Deletions cut 0 bases from V and 5 bases from J, with 11 bases between. Germline assignment: CDR1 GTSNPN and CDR2 SVGIG (reference sequence). In nucleotides, the CDR3 is TGTGCCTGGAGTGTACGCGGGGGGTATCAGCCCCAGCATTTT. It yields the protein CAWSVRGGYQPQHF. Together with reference TRBV30 and TRBJ1-5, the CDR3 gives the full variable domain: SQTIHQWPATLVQPVGSPLSLECTVEGTSNPNLYWYRQAAGRGLQLLFYSVGIGQISSEVPQNLSASRPQDRQFILSSKKLLLSDSGFYLCAWSVRGGYQPQHFGDGTRLSIL.

Notes on this clone: The same CDR3 arises from other DNA sequences in this sample as well. The rearrangement links TRBV7-8 to TRBJ1-1; D call uncertain. Germline CDR1 reads SGHVS; CDR2 reads FQNEAQ. This CDR3 has 14 amino acids. With 1 base removed from V and 1 base from J, the gap between germline ends came to 7 bases. CDR3 residues: CASSLVGSNTEAFF. In DNA form, the CDR3 reads TGTGCCAGCAGCTTAGTCGGTTCGAACACTGAAGCTTTCTTT.

The chain uses TRBV7-6 and TRBJ2-3, with TRBD1 matching over 8 bases. Germline V gene data show CDR1 as SGHVS and CDR2 as FNYEAQ. The CDR3 loop spans 15 amino acids. After removal of 2 bases from V and 5 bases from J, the junction contained 6 bases not matched to a gene. CDR3 nucleotide sequence: TGTGCCAGCAGCTTATGGGCAGGGGGCGTAGATACGCAGTATTTT. This gives the protein CASSLWAGGVDTQYF.

The CDR3 spells CAWSGLAGGYEQFF. The DNA for the CDR3 is TGTGCCTGGAGTGGGCTAGCGGGAGGCTATGAGCAGTTCTTC. The gene calls are TRBV30 and TRBJ2-1; TRBD2 matches 11 bases. Trimming removed 1 base from V and 8 bases from J; junction bases left unmatched: 4. In germline, CDR1 is GTSNPN, CDR2 SVGIG (reference sequence). The CDR3 is 14 residues long.

The CDR3 region is CASSLSSGFGETQYF. Here the CDR3 DNA reads TGTGCCAGCAGCTTGTCGTCAGGGTTTGGAGAGACCCAGTACTTC. The V call is TRBV5-6, the J call TRBJ2-5; tentatively, D is TRBD1 (5 bases). In germline, CDR1 is SGHDT, CDR2 YYEEEE. The V and J ends lost 1 base and 4 bases respectively, with 14 bases between them. The CDR3 totals 15 residues.

This chain connects TRBV29-1 to TRBJ1-1; D is possibly TRBD1 (5 bases). V was pared by 4 bases and J by 7 bases, with 19 bases between. The CDR3 length is 14 residues. The germline gives CDR1 SQVTM, CDR2 ANQGSEA. This CDR3 is CSVVLTRGWIEAFF. The CDR3 DNA follows: TGCAGCGTTGTCCTAACCCGGGGGTGGATTGAAGCTTTCTTT. Full variable domain (rest looked up from reference TRBV29-1 and TRBJ1-1): SAVISQKPSRDICQRGTSLTIQCQVDSQVTMMFWYRQQPGQSLTLIATANQGSEATYESGFVIDKFPISRPNLTFSTLTVSNMSPEDSSIYLCSVVLTRGWIEAFFGQGTRLTVV.

J is TRBJ1-4 and V is TRBV28; 7 nucleotides agree with TRBD1. J was trimmed by 5 bases and V by 3 bases; bases with no gene match: 6. CDR1 and CDR2 from the germline V gene are MDHEN and SYDVKM. The CDR3 loop spans 15 amino acids. The CDR3 here is CASSFRAGGNEKLFF. CDR3 coding DNA: TGTGCCAGCAGTTTCCGCGCAGGGGGGAATGAAAAACTGTTTTTT.

The chain couples TRBV9 to TRBJ1-4; D ambiguous. V gave up 0 bases and J gave up 8 bases, with 11 bases separating them. This CDR3 is 14 amino acids long. Germline assignment: CDR1 SGDLS and CDR2 YYNGEE. The CDR3 loop is CASSVAAFGEKLFF. Here the CDR3 DNA reads TGTGCCAGCAGCGTAGCCGCGTTTGGCGAAAAACTGTTTTTT.

The V gene is TRBV28, the J gene TRBJ2-7; D is unclear. Germline V gives CDR1 MDHEN, CDR2 SYDVKM. V was pared by 5 bases and J by 2 bases, with 4 bases between. The CDR3 is 11 amino acids. The CDR3 sequence is CASSLAYEQYF. The CDR3 DNA reads TGTGCCAGCAGTCTCGCCTACGAGCAGTACTTC. Supplemented by reference TRBV28 and TRBJ2-7, the full variable domain reads DVKVTQSSRYLVKRTGEKVFLECVQDMDHENMFWYRQDPGLGLRLIYFSYDVKMKEKGDIPEGYSVSREKKERFSLILESASTNQTSMYLCASSLAYEQYFGPGTRLTVT.

This chain connects TRBV30 to TRBJ2-3; D might be TRBD2 (6 bases). This CDR3 is 15 amino acids long. From germline, CDR1 is GTSNPN and CDR2 SVGIG (reference sequence). Trimming took 1 base from V and 0 from J, leaving 11 bases between them. CDR3 sequence: CAWSGGLASTDTQYF. As DNA, the CDR3 is TGTGCCTGGAGTGGGGGACTCGCTAGCACAGATACGCAGTATTTT.

With respect to this clone: The same CDR3 also results from other DNA sequences found in this sample. The V call is TRBV28, the J call TRBJ2-1, with 7 bases lining up with TRBD2. This CDR3 has 13 amino acids. Per the germline V gene, CDR1 is MDHEN and CDR2 is SYDVKM. The junction had 2 bases not matched to a gene; V was cut back by 8 bases and J by 1 base. CDR3 in amino acids: CASHGGSYNEQFF. The CDR3 DNA is TGTGCCAGCCACGGGGGGTCCTACAATGAGCAGTTCTTC.

The V call is TRBV7-9, the J call TRBJ2-5; D call uncertain. The ends were cut back, 5 bases at V and 0 bases at J, with 10 bases in the middle. CDR3 size: 14 residues. The V gene's germline CDR1 is SEHNR and CDR2 FQNEAQ (reference sequence). The CDR3 coding sequence is TGTGCCAGCAGCCAGGTATCTAACCAAGAGACCCAGTACTTC. Its protein product is CASSQVSNQETQYF.

The chain joins TRBV2 to TRBJ1-2; 10 bases map to TRBD1. Trimming cost V 4 bases and J 6 bases; bases outside gene matches: 2. The CDR3 length is 13 residues. The germline CDR1 and CDR2 sequences are SNHLY and FYNNEI. The CDR3 is CASSVGTGDGYTF. The CDR3, as DNA: TGTGCCAGCAGTGTGGGGACAGGGGATGGCTACACCTTC.

This clone was counted a few times. J is TRBJ2-2 and V is TRBV9, with 8 bases matching TRBD1. V was clipped by 5 bases and J by 1 base; unmatched bases: 4. The germline gives CDR1 SGDLS, CDR2 YYNGEE. The CDR3 extends over 15 amino acids. The CDR3 nucleotides read TGTGCCAGCAGATATGGGACAGGGAACACCGGGGAGCTGTTTTTT. This translates into CASRYGTGNTGELFF.

This clone was counted once. The CDR3 DNA is TGTGCCGCGGGGATAGGTGGAAACACCATATATTTT. Amino acid sequence: CAAGIGGNTIYF. This chain connects TRBV10-3 to TRBJ1-3; no reliable D call. Germline V gene lookup returns CDR1 ENHRY and CDR2 SYGVKD. V was shortened by 11 bases and J by 3 bases, with 11 bases between the two germline ends. The CDR3 totals 12 residues.

This clone was seen only a few times. The genes are TRBV5-1 and TRBJ1-1; possible D gene TRBD1, 5 bases. The germline V gene has CDR1 SGHRS and CDR2 YFSETQ. The CDR3 has 17 residues. V was pared by 3 bases and J by 3 bases, with 21 bases between. This CDR3 is CASSSTSGFFLDTEAFF. For the CDR3, the DNA is TGCGCCAGCAGCTCAACCTCAGGGTTTTTTCTGGACACTGAAGCTTTCTTT. The entire variable domain, with the rest obtained from reference TRBV5-1 and TRBJ1-1, is as follows: KAGVTQTPRYLIKTRGQQVTLSCSPISGHRSVSWYQQTPGQGLQFLFEYFSETQRNKGNFPGRFSGRQFSNSRSEMNVSTLELGDSALYLCASSSTSGFFLDTEAFFGQGTRLTVV.

This clone has a handful of counts. The chain employs TRBV6-4 and TRBJ2-3, with D uncertain. There are 14 residues in the CDR3. Trimming took off 6 bases at V and 0 bases at J, with 10 bases between the two ends. CDR1 MRHNA and CDR2 SNTAGT come from the germline V gene. The CDR3 spells CASSQRGSTDTQYF. DNA for the CDR3: TGTGCCAGCAGCCAACGAGGTAGCACAGATACGCAGTATTTT.

The chain joins TRBV14 to TRBJ2-3; 8 bases map to TRBD2. CDR3 size: 15 residues. The V gene end was trimmed by 1 base and the J gene end by 5 bases; junction bases not matched to a gene: 5. The germline V gene encodes CDR1 SGHDN and CDR2 FVKESK. In DNA form, the CDR3 reads TGTGCCAGCAGCCAAGTAAGCGGGAGTGTAGATACGCAGTATTTT. Protein: CASSQVSGSVDTQYF.

The gene calls are TRBV6-1 and TRBJ2-1; D could derive from TRBD1 or TRBD2 (6 bases each). CDR3 length: 15 residues. Germline V lookup: CDR1 MNHNS, CDR2 SASEGT. V was trimmed by 2 bases and J by 9 bases, leaving 17 bases between them. The CDR3 protein is CASSENWGAGGEQFF. The CDR3 DNA reads as TGTGCCAGCAGTGAAAATTGGGGGGCGGGTGGTGAGCAGTTCTTC.